This passage covers 28 T cell receptor beta chains from one sample sequenced in a study of blood T cell repertoires in COVID-19. Sequencing was performed with immunoSEQ multiplex PCR; in TCRdb, only in-frame clones are kept and a portion is missing. The repertoire holds 130,000 to 150,000 clones, 80% to 90% seen once, with about 11% in the top ten. Sequenced: PBMCs or T cells enriched from blood (not recorded which). These receptors all stem from a man in his 60s who had recovered from COVID-19.

This clone was detected a few times. This chain links TRBV7-9 with TRBJ2-7, with D perhaps TRBD1 (6 bases). With 5 bases removed from V and 11 bases from J, the gap between germline ends came to 13 bases. Germline V gene lookup returns CDR1 SEHNR and CDR2 FQNEAQ (reference sequence). The CDR3 totals 11 residues. The CDR3 is CASSATGLKYF. The DNA of the CDR3 is TGTGCCAGCAGCGCCACAGGGTTGAAGTACTTC.

The V gene is TRBV7-9, the J gene TRBJ2-3; 9 bases are shared with TRBD2. This CDR3 comprises 15 residues. The V gene end was trimmed by 5 bases and the J gene end by 3 bases; junction bases not matched to a gene: 6. Germline V gene data show CDR1 as SEHNR and CDR2 as FQNEAQ (reference sequence). CDR3 sequence: CASSQQAGGTDTQYF. The DNA for the CDR3 is TGTGCCAGCAGCCAACAGGCGGGAGGGACAGATACGCAGTATTTT.

J is TRBJ2-1 and V is TRBV15, with 7 nucleotides matching TRBD1. Looked up from germline, CDR1 is LNHNV and CDR2 is YYDKDF (reference sequence). The CDR3 extends over 15 amino acids. Trimming at V came to 1 base and at J to 7 bases, leaving 7 bases not matched to a gene. The CDR3, as DNA: TGTGCCACCAGCAGAGTTGAGGGGGCTCGTAATGAGCAGTTCTTC. Its protein is CATSRVEGARNEQFF. The variable domain in full, completed from reference TRBV15 and TRBJ2-1, reads DAMVIQNPRYQVTQFGKPVTLSCSQTLNHNVMYWYQQKSSQAPKLLFHYYDKDFNNEADTPDNFQSRRPNTSFCFLDIRSPGLGDTAMYLCATSRVEGARNEQFFGPGTRLTVL.

The genes are TRBV13 and TRBJ2-1; D is perhaps TRBD2 (6 bases). This CDR3 is 14 amino acids long. The germline V gene has CDR1 PRHDT and CDR2 FYEKMQ (reference sequence). V was trimmed by 7 bases and J by 7 bases, leaving 17 bases between them. This chain's CDR3 is CASIRAEEGNEQFF. The CDR3 nucleotides are TGTGCCAGCATAAGGGCGGAGGAGGGGAATGAGCAGTTCTTC. Full variable domain (remainder filled in from reference TRBV13 and TRBJ2-1): AAGVIQSPRHLIKEKRETATLKCYPIPRHDTVYWYQQGPGQDPQFLISFYEKMQSDKGSIPDRFSAQQFSDYHSELNMSSLELGDSALYFCASIRAEEGNEQFFGPGTRLTVL.

The rearrangement uses TRBV12-3 or TRBV12-4 and TRBJ1-2, with a possible D match to TRBD1 (5 bases). CDR3 length: 12 residues. The V and J ends lost 3 bases and 8 bases respectively, with 10 bases between them. CDR3 sequence: CASSLGQQGYTF. DNA of the CDR3: TGTGCCAGCAGTTTGGGGCAACAGGGCTACACCTTC.

V usage is TRBV2 and J usage is TRBJ1-2; 7 bases map to TRBD1. The CDR3 length is 14 residues. V shed 1 base, J shed 4 bases, and the junction held 3 bases outside the gene matches. Germline values: CDR1 SNHLY, CDR2 FYNNEI. CDR3 in amino acids: CASSEEGAGYGYTF. The CDR3 nucleotides are TGTGCCAGCAGTGAAGAGGGGGCGGGCTATGGCTACACCTTC.

The genes are TRBV3-1 (or the pseudogene TRBV3-2) and TRBJ1-6; 7 bases match TRBD1. CDR3 length equals 14 residues. With V trimmed by 4 bases and J by 14 bases, 11 bases remained unmatched. Germline assignment: CDR1 LGHDT and CDR2 YNNKEL (reference sequence). The CDR3 nucleotides are TGTGCCAGCAGCCCCGGGACAGTTAGCATCACCCTCCACTTT. This gives the protein CASSPGTVSITLHF.

The rearrangement uses TRBV10-2 and TRBJ2-7; 9 positions agree with TRBD2. Germline V gene data show CDR1 as WSHSY and CDR2 as SAAADI. Losses at the gene ends were 4 bases for V and 6 bases for J; bases not matched to a gene: 7. This CDR3 contains 14 residues. CDR3 region: CASSGGGRAGEQYF. The DNA for the CDR3 is TGCGCCAGCAGTGGGGGCGGGAGGGCCGGCGAGCAGTACTTC.

The chain couples TRBV6-1 to TRBJ1-4; TRBD1 matches 8 bases. Germline-derived CDR1 and CDR2 are MNHNS and SASEGT. The CDR3 sequence is 16 residues long. The V gene end was trimmed by 4 bases and the J gene end by 7 bases; junction bases not matched to a gene: 11. The CDR3, as DNA: TGTGCCAGCAGTGGCGGGGACAGGCTTTATGGTGAAAAACTGTTTTTT. This gives the protein CASSGGDRLYGEKLFF.

The gene calls are TRBV5-4 and TRBJ2-2; 7 bases fit TRBD2. Germline-derived CDR1 and CDR2 are SGHNT and YYREEE (reference sequence). After removal of 0 bases from V and 6 bases from J, the junction contained 5 bases not matched to a gene. The CDR3 loop spans 15 amino acids. For the CDR3, the DNA is TGTGCCAGCAGCTTGGAAGGGGCGGGGGCCGGGGAGCTGTTTTTT. This gives the protein CASSLEGAGAGELFF.

The chain carries TRBV30 and TRBJ2-1; 7 bases agree with TRBD1. V lost 7 bases, J lost 2 bases, and 5 bases stayed unmatched. CDR1 and CDR2 from the germline V gene are GTSNPN and SVGIG (reference sequence). The CDR3 extends over 13 amino acids. The CDR3 region is CAYRGRAYNEQFF. The CDR3 DNA is TGTGCCTACAGGGGCCGGGCCTACAATGAGCAGTTCTTC.

The chain joins TRBV5-5 to TRBJ2-3; 8 nucleotides match TRBD1. The V and J ends lost 6 bases and 0 bases, in that order; junction bases with no gene match: 9. CDR3 size: 16 residues. Germline V CDR1 and CDR2: SGHKS, YYEKEE (reference sequence). In nucleotides, the CDR3 is TGTGCCAGCACCCCGGGGCCAGGGGGCAGCACAGATACGCAGTATTTT. Translated, it gives CASTPGPGGSTDTQYF.

The chain joins TRBV29-1 to TRBJ1-1; weak D call: TRBD1 (6 bases). V shed 0 bases and J shed 0 bases, with 8 bases lying between them. The germline CDR1 and CDR2 sequences are SQVTM and ANQGSEA. CDR3 length equals 14 residues. CDR3 bases: TGCAGCGTTGAAGAGTGGGGGCTGAACACTGAAGCTTTCTTT. This gives the protein CSVEEWGLNTEAFF.

The gene calls are TRBV10-2 and TRBJ2-1, with TRBD2 matching over 10 bases. The junction had 12 bases not matched to a gene; V was cut back by 8 bases and J by 8 bases. CDR1 and CDR2 from the germline V gene are WSHSY and SAAADI. The CDR3 consists of 15 residues. CDR3 amino acids: CASLQGLAYRDEQFF. The DNA of the CDR3 is TGCGCCAGCTTACAGGGACTAGCGTACAGGGATGAGCAGTTCTTC.

The chain links TRBV3-1 (or the pseudogene TRBV3-2) to TRBJ1-3; D remains unclear. Germline CDR1 reads LGHDT; CDR2 reads YNNKEL (reference sequence). V was trimmed by 4 bases and J by 0 bases, leaving 13 bases between them. The CDR3 totals 16 residues. The CDR3 sequence: CASSPLRASSGNTIYF. The CDR3 bases are TGTGCCAGCAGCCCTCTACGCGCGAGCTCTGGAAACACCATATATTTT.

The chain employs TRBV7-9 and TRBJ2-5, with a possible D match to TRBD2 (5 bases). This CDR3 has 13 residues. Germline-derived CDR1 and CDR2 are SEHNR and FQNEAQ (reference sequence). The V end was cut by 5 bases, the J end by 5 bases, with 12 bases between. CDR3 region: CASSPRGPETQYF. The CDR3 coding sequence is TGTGCCAGCAGCCCCCGAGGGCCTGAGACCCAGTACTTC. The variable domain in full, completed from reference TRBV7-9 and TRBJ2-5, reads DTGVSQNPRHKITKRGQNVTFRCDPISEHNRLYWYRQTLGQGPEFLTYFQNEAQLEKSRLLSDRFSAERPKGSFSTLEIQRTEQGDSAMYLCASSPRGPETQYFGPGTRLLVL.

CDR3 sequence reads: CASSATGAVPPRAFF. DNA of the CDR3: TGTGCCAGCAGCGCGACAGGGGCCGTCCCACCTAGAGCTTTCTTT. The chain is built from TRBV9 and TRBJ1-1, with TRBD1 matching over 8 bases. Germline values: CDR1 SGDLS, CDR2 YYNGEE. CDR3 length: 15 amino acids. V lost 3 bases to trimming and J lost 10 bases; unmatched junction nucleotides: 14.

Comments on this clone: Other DNA sequences from this sample encode an identical CDR3 as well. The genes are TRBV28 and TRBJ1-2; weak D call: TRBD1 (6 bases). Germline values: CDR1 MDHEN, CDR2 SYDVKM. The V end was cut by 5 bases, the J end by 5 bases, with 12 bases between. The CDR3 covers 13 residues. The CDR3 here is CASSRGGGYGYTF. DNA of the CDR3: TGTGCCAGCAGTAGGGGAGGGGGATATGGCTACACCTTC.

V usage is TRBV28 and J usage is TRBJ1-4; perhaps TRBD1 as D (6 bases). Per germline, CDR1 MDHEN and CDR2 SYDVKM. Trimming shortened V by 5 bases and J by 8 bases, and 12 bases separated the two germline ends. This CDR3 region has 13 residues. The CDR3 here is CASSGGGDEKLFF. The CDR3 DNA sequence: TGTGCCAGCAGTGGGGGGGGCGACGAAAAACTGTTTTTT.

This clone has just a few counts. This chain connects TRBV6-2 or TRBV6-3 to TRBJ2-3, with D possibly being TRBD1 (5 bases). The V and J ends lost 5 bases and 3 bases respectively, with 15 bases between them. Germline V CDR1 and CDR2: MNHEY, SVGEGT. This CDR3 comprises 15 residues. CDR3 protein: CASSRHRLRTDTQYF. CDR3 sequence (DNA): TGTGCCAGCAGTCGTCACAGGTTGAGAACAGATACGCAGTATTTT.

This chain uses TRBV25-1 with TRBJ2-1; D might be TRBD1 (5 bases). The germline V gene has CDR1 MGHDK and CDR2 SYGVNS. Trimming pared 4 bases from V and 4 bases from J, leaving 8 bases between. This CDR3 has 13 residues. Here the CDR3 reads CASSAQAYNEQFF. The CDR3 DNA is TGTGCCAGCAGTGCACAGGCTTACAATGAGCAGTTCTTC.

This rearrangement joins TRBV6-6 to TRBJ2-1; the match to TRBD2 covers 7 bases. Germline V CDR1 and CDR2: MNHNY, SVGAGI (reference sequence). V was clipped by 0 bases and J by 5 bases; unmatched bases: 1. The CDR3 spans 14 residues. The CDR3 protein is CASSYSGTNNEQFF. The CDR3 DNA sequence: TGTGCCAGCAGTTACTCAGGGACTAACAATGAGCAGTTCTTC.

The chain links TRBV24-1 to TRBJ2-2; TRBD2 agrees at 10 bases. Germline assignment: CDR1 KGHDR and CDR2 SFDVKD. This CDR3 is built from 15 residues. J was trimmed by 5 bases and V by 1 base; bases with no gene match: 0. CDR3 region: CATSDFSGGTGELFF. The CDR3 coding sequence is TGTGCCACCAGTGATTTTAGCGGGGGGACCGGGGAGCTGTTTTTT.

CDR3 sequence reads: CASSQGGSRYEQYF. For the CDR3, the DNA is TGTGCCAGCAGCCAAGGCGGGAGTAGGTACGAGCAGTACTTC. This sequence joins TRBV3-1 (or the pseudogene TRBV3-2) and TRBJ2-7; 7 bases agree with TRBD2. J was trimmed by 4 bases and V by 1 base; bases with no gene match: 4. The CDR3 sequence is 14 residues long. Germline V lookup: CDR1 LGHDT, CDR2 YNNKEL (reference sequence).

V and J are TRBV10-3 and TRBJ1-5; 8 bases agree with TRBD1. Germline CDR1 is ENHRY and CDR2 is SYGVKD. With V trimmed by 2 bases and J by 2 bases, 8 bases remained unmatched. This CDR3 contains 17 residues. DNA for the CDR3: TGTGCCATCAGTGAGACTGGACAGGGTGGCGGCAATCAGCCCCAGCATTTT. Its translation: CAISETGQGGGNQPQHF.

V is TRBV7-6 and J is TRBJ2-7; D may be TRBD2 (6 bases). Trimming cost V 1 base and J 5 bases, with 6 bases left between them. Per germline, CDR1 SGHVS and CDR2 FNYEAQ. The CDR3 length is 12 residues. CDR3 amino acids: CASSLGGDEQYF. As DNA, the CDR3 is TGTGCCAGCAGCTTAGGGGGGGACGAGCAGTACTTC.

V gene TRBV9 combines with J gene TRBJ2-2, with D possibly matching TRBD2 (5 bases). The germline V gene has CDR1 SGDLS and CDR2 YYNGEE. Trimming took off 3 bases at V and 7 bases at J, with 10 bases between the two ends. The CDR3 is made up of 13 amino acids. In DNA, the CDR3 is TGTGCCAGCAGCGCCTTCGGGGTCGGGGAGCTGTTTTTT. This translates into CASSAFGVGELFF.

V is TRBV6-2 or TRBV6-3 and J is TRBJ2-7; D remains ambiguous. V shed 0 bases and J shed 4 bases, with 10 bases lying between them. Germline V gene lookup returns CDR1 MNHEY and CDR2 SVGEGT. The CDR3 length is 14 residues. The CDR3 spells CASSYSGSGYEQYF. The CDR3, as DNA: TGTGCCAGCAGTTACTCCGGGTCTGGTTACGAGCAGTACTTC.